Each of the 11 T cell receptor beta chains below was sequenced from the same sample in a study of immune cell composition in non-small cell lung cancer. Libraries were prepared by immunoSEQ multiplex PCR; TCRdb keeps only in-frame clonotypes and omits some of them. The data contain a few thousand clones, about 86% of them seen just once; the ten biggest clones take up roughly 4%. The sample was lung tumor tissue. These receptors all stem from a human donor with non-small cell lung cancer.

The chain uses TRBV7-8 and TRBJ1-1; possibly TRBD1 for D (6 bases). CDR1 and CDR2 (germline): SGHVS, FQNEAQ. Trimming removed 0 bases at V and 5 bases at J, with 16 bases between. CDR3 length equals 16 residues. This chain's CDR3 is CASSLAAGGKQTEAFF. DNA of the CDR3: TGTGCCAGCAGCTTAGCGGCTGGGGGCAAGCAAACTGAAGCTTTCTTT.

The chain recombines TRBV28 with TRBJ2-1; 10 bases map to TRBD2. V lost 6 bases and J lost 10; bases outside the gene matches: 12. This CDR3 has 15 residues. Germline CDR1 is MDHEN and CDR2 is SYDVKM. The CDR3 spells CASSRRAGGLTEQFF. CDR3 nucleotides: TGTGCCAGCAGCCGCAGAGCGGGAGGGCTGACGGAGCAGTTCTTC.

The chain uses TRBV15 and TRBJ2-3, with 12 positions matching TRBD2. CDR1 LNHNV and CDR2 YYDKDF come from the germline V gene (reference sequence). The junction had 3 bases not matched to a gene; V was cut back by 0 bases and J by 2 bases. The CDR3 covers 17 residues. The CDR3 sequence is CATSRDRTSGATDTQYF. Here the CDR3 DNA reads TGTGCCACCAGCAGAGATAGGACTAGCGGGGCCACAGATACGCAGTATTTT.

The chain joins TRBV29-1 to TRBJ1-1; perhaps TRBD1 as D (6 bases). Per germline, CDR1 SQVTM and CDR2 ANQGSEA. The V end lost 2 bases, the J end lost 2 bases, and 12 bases lay between the germline ends. This CDR3 comprises 14 residues. The CDR3 spells CSVERDTFNTEAFF. The DNA of the CDR3 is TGCAGCGTTGAAAGGGACACTTTTAACACTGAAGCTTTCTTT.

This clone was counted once. The V and J genes are TRBV15 and TRBJ1-2; tentatively, D is TRBD1 (5 bases). This CDR3 region has 16 residues. From germline, CDR1 is LNHNV and CDR2 YYDKDF (reference sequence). V was clipped by 0 bases and J by 6 bases, with 17 bases between them. The DNA for the CDR3 is TGTGCCACCAGCAGAGAAATTTCGGCAGGGAGGGATGGCTACACCTTC. Amino acids: CATSREISAGRDGYTF.

The J gene is TRBJ2-5, the V gene TRBV5-1; 9 nucleotides match TRBD1. The CDR3 runs 17 residues. CDR1 is SGHRS and CDR2 is YFSETQ in the germline V gene. Unmatched junction bases numbered 13, after V lost 3 bases and J lost 4 bases. CDR3 DNA: TGCGCCAGCAGCTATCGTTGGGGGGACAGGGCTACAGAGACCCAGTACTTC. Protein: CASSYRWGDRATETQYF.

This clone was counted only a few times. The CDR3 bases are TGTGCCAGCAGCACACCCAATCTTACGATAAGTTCCAATGAGCAGTTCTTC. This translates into CASSTPNLTISSNEQFF. The chain has TRBV11-1 and TRBJ2-1, with unresolved D. Per germline, CDR1 SGHAT and CDR2 FQDESV (reference sequence). The V gene lost 5 bases and the J gene lost 6 bases, with 23 bases spanning the gap. The CDR3 runs to 17 residues. Drawing the rest from reference TRBV11-1 and TRBJ2-1, the complete variable domain is EAEVAQSPRYKITEKSQAVAFWCDPISGHATLYWYRQILGQGPELLVQFQDESVVDDSQLPKDRFSAERLKGVDSTLKIQPAELGDSAMYLCASSTPNLTISSNEQFFGPGTRLTVL.

This clone was seen a few times. The chain is built from TRBV23-1 and TRBJ2-7; 7 bases match TRBD1. TRBV23-1 is marked as an open reading frame, function uncertain. The length of the CDR3 is 16 residues. Trimming cost V 2 bases and J 3 bases; bases outside gene matches: 10. The CDR3 DNA is TGCGCCAGCAGTCAAGAGGTTCCGGGACAGAGCTACGAGCAGTACTTC. It is translated as CASSQEVPGQSYEQYF.

The chain joins TRBV5-8 to TRBJ2-1; the match to TRBD2 covers 8 bases. The CDR3 is 15 amino acids. V shed 3 bases, J shed 8 bases, and the junction held 10 bases outside the gene matches. Looked up from germline, CDR1 is SGHTS and CDR2 is YDEGEE. The CDR3 loop reads CASSSSGRIGDEQFF. CDR3 DNA sequence: TGTGCCAGCAGCTCGAGCGGGAGAATTGGCGATGAGCAGTTCTTC.

This chain connects TRBV29-1 to TRBJ2-5; 7 bases agree with TRBD2. V lost 8 bases and J lost 4; bases outside the gene matches: 13. CDR3 length: 14 amino acids. Germline values: CDR1 SQVTM, CDR2 ANQGSEA. The CDR3 nucleotides are TGCAGCTCCACGTCTGGTTCGGGGGGAGAGACCCAGTACTTC. Its translation: CSSTSGSGGETQYF.

The CDR3 loop is CASTSTGRLFYFYGYTF. For the CDR3, the DNA is TGTGCCAGTACCTCGACAGGGCGCCTGTTCTATTTCTATGGCTACACCTTC. The rearrangement links TRBV19 to TRBJ1-2; 7 nucleotides agree with TRBD1. The length of the CDR3 is 17 residues. Germline values: CDR1 LNHDA, CDR2 SQIVND (reference sequence). The V segment lost 7 bases and the J segment 4 bases; nucleotides outside the gene matches: 18.